These 8 T cell receptor beta chains came from one sample sequenced in a study of identical twins. TCRdb analysed the 5' RACE reads with MiXCR anew, one entry per CDR3 protein. The sample comprises roughly 250,000 distinct CDR3 sequences, more than 12% of which are singletons, and approximately 8.8% rests with the top ten. The sequencing input was memory (CD45RO+) T cells sorted from blood. Receptors originate from a young woman in good health.

This clonotype appeared a few times. The rearrangement uses TRBV10-3 and TRBJ2-7; D unresolved. Germline V gene lookup returns CDR1 ENHRY and CDR2 SYGVKD. The CDR3 contains 16 residues. V gave up 0 bases and J gave up 4 bases, with 16 bases separating them. CDR3 protein: CAISESGVNGLYEQYF. In nucleotides, the CDR3 is TGTGCCATCAGTGAGTCAGGAGTAAACGGTTTATACGAGCAGTACTTC.

This clonotype has a count of ten or more. This chain connects TRBV4-3 to TRBJ2-7, with TRBD2 matching 8 bases. The CDR3 covers 16 residues. Losses at the gene ends were 0 bases for V and 4 bases for J; bases not matched to a gene: 8. Germline lookup yields CDR1 LGHNA and CDR2 YSLEER. CDR3 amino acids: CASSQDLVAGSYEQYF. DNA of the CDR3: TGCGCCAGCAGCCAAGATCTGGTAGCGGGGAGTTACGAGCAGTACTTC.

The chain combines TRBV20-1 with TRBJ2-1; TRBD2 matches at 7 bases. Germline loops: CDR1 DFQATT, CDR2 SNEGSKA (reference sequence). There are 15 residues in the CDR3. The ends lost 5 bases at V and 6 bases at J; junction bases unmatched: 13. The CDR3 DNA follows: TGCAGTGCTCCAACCTCCAGCGGGGTGTTCAATGAGCAGTTCTTC. Its translation is CSAPTSSGVFNEQFF.

In its sample, this clonotype was seen many times. This sequence joins TRBV20-1 and TRBJ2-1, with 10 bases matching TRBD2. CDR3 length: 17 residues. The J segment lost 7 bases and the V segment lost 6 bases, leaving 18 bases of the junction unmatched. CDR1 DFQATT and CDR2 SNEGSKA come from the germline V gene (reference sequence). In nucleotides, the CDR3 is TGCAGTGCCCCCGAGCAGGGGAGCGGGAGGGCCGGGAATGAGCAGTTCTTC. It is translated as CSAPEQGSGRAGNEQFF.

The chain combines TRBV12-3 or TRBV12-4 with TRBJ1-5; tentatively, D is TRBD1 (6 bases). This CDR3 is 16 amino acids long. V gave up 6 bases and J gave up 1 base, with 16 bases separating them. As DNA, the CDR3 is TGTGCCAGCAGAACAGGGCGGGGAGGAAGCAATCAGCCCCAGCATTTT. Its protein is CASRTGRGGSNQPQHF.

The V call is TRBV18, the J call TRBJ1-1; no reliable D call. This CDR3 contains 13 residues. Deletions cut 0 bases from V and 1 base from J, with 3 bases between. Germline lookup yields CDR1 KGHSH and CDR2 LQKENI. CDR3 bases: TGTGCCAGCTCACCACCCGGGAACACTGAAGCTTTCTTT. Amino acids: CASSPPGNTEAFF.

This clonotype has more than one count but fewer than ten. This sequence joins TRBV20-1 and TRBJ1-1; a possible D gene is TRBD1 (5 bases). CDR1 DFQATT and CDR2 SNEGSKA come from the germline V gene (reference sequence). With 3 bases removed from V and 4 bases from J, the gap between germline ends came to 15 bases. CDR3 length: 14 amino acids. This chain's CDR3 is CSASPGSVSTEAFF. The CDR3 DNA reads TGCAGTGCTAGCCCAGGGTCAGTAAGCACTGAAGCTTTCTTT.

V is TRBV7-2 and J is TRBJ2-5, with D perhaps matching TRBD2 (5 bases). In germline, CDR1 is SGHTA, CDR2 FQGNSA. This CDR3 spans 15 amino acids. Trimming shortened V by 5 bases and J by 5 bases, and 18 bases separated the two germline ends. The CDR3 nucleotides are TGTGCCAGCAGCCCAGGACGGGAATTAGGGGAGACCCAGTACTTC. As protein: CASSPGRELGETQYF.